This is a list of T cell receptor beta chains from one sample in a study of cytomegalovirus exposure and HLA in healthy donors. Generated by immunoSEQ multiplex PCR, the TCRdb table keeps only in-frame clones and is missing some. The data show roughly 90,000 clones, 78% seen once. Sample: PBMCs. The receptors shown here come from a woman between 40 and 50 years old in good health and CMV-seropositive. CDR3s include the opening cysteine and the closing phenylalanine or tryptophan. The order of the fields is clone size, J gene, V gene, D gene, CDR3 DNA, CDR3 protein. D genes are given only for firm matches. Where a row states a size, it is once, few, many or the class of an expanded clone; other rows omit it.

abundance: once
j_gene: TRBJ2-1
v_gene: TRBV2
d_gene: TRBD2
CDR3nt: TGTGCCAGCAGCCCTCGGACTAGCGTGTACAATGAGCAGTTCTTC
CDR3aa: CASSPRTSVYNEQFF

abundance: few
j_gene: TRBJ2-5
v_gene: TRBV29-1
d_gene: -
CDR3nt: TGCAGCGCCGCGCCGATTAGCCAAGAGACCCAGTACTTC
CDR3aa: CSAAPISQETQYF

abundance: -
j_gene: TRBJ2-2
v_gene: TRBV27
d_gene: TRBD2
CDR3nt: TGTGCCAGCAGTTTCGAGGATCAGGGCCCAGCGGGAGCGAACACCGGGGAGCTGTTTTTT
CDR3aa: CASSFEDQGPAGANTGELFF

abundance: -
j_gene: TRBJ2-7
v_gene: TRBV11-3
d_gene: -
CDR3nt: TGTGCCAGCAGCTTAGACTCCAGTCGTTTGGGCTACTCCTACGAGCAGTACTTC
CDR3aa: CASSLDSSRLGYSYEQYF

abundance: -
j_gene: TRBJ2-7
v_gene: TRBV7-9
d_gene: TRBD2
CDR3nt: TGTGCCAGCAGCGGGACTGTCGGGACTAGCGGGAACCTTTACGAGCAGTACTTC
CDR3aa: CASSGTVGTSGNLYEQYF

abundance: -
j_gene: TRBJ1-3
v_gene: TRBV7-9
d_gene: -
CDR3nt: TGTGCCAGCAGCTTGGGTAGCACCGGACAGTCGTCTGGAAACACCATATATTTT
CDR3aa: CASSLGSTGQSSGNTIYF

abundance: -
j_gene: TRBJ2-3
v_gene: TRBV7-8
d_gene: TRBD2
CDR3nt: TGTGCCAGCAGCACAGGACTAGCGGGAGTCACAGATACGCAGTATTTT
CDR3aa: CASSTGLAGVTDTQYF

abundance: -
j_gene: TRBJ2-7
v_gene: TRBV30
d_gene: -
CDR3nt: TGTGCCTGGGGCGGGCCCCTTCAGTACTTC
CDR3aa: CAWGGPLQYF

abundance: once
j_gene: TRBJ2-4
v_gene: TRBV28
d_gene: -
CDR3nt: TGTGCCAGCAGTCCCGGGAGTTTTGACATTCAGTACTTC
CDR3aa: CASSPGSFDIQYF

abundance: -
j_gene: TRBJ1-3
v_gene: TRBV4-1
d_gene: -
CDR3nt: TGCGCCAGCAGCCACCTTCGGGCTGGAAACACCATATATTTT
CDR3aa: CASSHLRAGNTIYF

abundance: once
j_gene: TRBJ1-2
v_gene: TRBV7-8
d_gene: -
CDR3nt: TGTGCCAGCACCGAGTCAGGTTTCTATGGCTACACCTTC
CDR3aa: CASTESGFYGYTF

abundance: -
j_gene: TRBJ2-6
v_gene: TRBV9
d_gene: -
CDR3nt: TGTGCCAGCAGCCCGAGGGTATTCGGTTCTGGGGCCAACGTCCTGACTTTC
CDR3aa: CASSPRVFGSGANVLTF

abundance: few
j_gene: TRBJ1-5
v_gene: TRBV6-5
d_gene: -
CDR3nt: TGTGCCAGCAGATCCGGGACAAAAAATCAGCCCCAGCATTTT
CDR3aa: CASRSGTKNQPQHF

abundance: few
j_gene: TRBJ2-1
v_gene: TRBV5-1
d_gene: -
CDR3nt: TGCGCCAGCAGCTTGGCTAGCTCCAATGAGCAGTTCTTC
CDR3aa: CASSLASSNEQFF

abundance: few
j_gene: TRBJ2-3
v_gene: TRBV5-4
d_gene: -
CDR3nt: TGTGCCAGCAGCAATTTTCGGGAATTGAATACGCAGTATTTT
CDR3aa: CASSNFRELNTQYF

abundance: -
j_gene: TRBJ2-1
v_gene: TRBV12-5
d_gene: -
CDR3nt: TGTGCTAGTGGTTTGGCTTTCCAGCGACCGTACAATGAGCAGTTCTTC
CDR3aa: CASGLAFQRPYNEQFF

abundance: -
j_gene: TRBJ2-1
v_gene: TRBV5-5
d_gene: TRBD2
CDR3nt: TGTGCCAGCAGCTTGAGCCCTAGCGGGGACAATGAGCAGTTCTTC
CDR3aa: CASSLSPSGDNEQFF

abundance: -
j_gene: TRBJ2-7
v_gene: TRBV14
d_gene: -
CDR3nt: TGTGCCAGCAGCCAAGACAGCGGACCCTACGAGCAGTACTTC
CDR3aa: CASSQDSGPYEQYF

abundance: -
j_gene: TRBJ2-5
v_gene: TRBV21-1
d_gene: -
CDR3nt: TGTGCCAGCAGCAAAAAACTAGCGGGAGTACGGGAGACCCAGTACTTC
CDR3aa: CASSKKLAGVRETQYF

abundance: -
j_gene: TRBJ1-4
v_gene: TRBV6-6
d_gene: -
CDR3nt: TGTGCCAGCAGTGGGGCCCCAGGCAATGAAAAACTGTTTTTT
CDR3aa: CASSGAPGNEKLFF

abundance: -
j_gene: TRBJ2-1
v_gene: TRBV9
d_gene: -
CDR3nt: TGTGCCAGCAGCCCCAGGGTAGATTACAATGAGCAGTTCTTC
CDR3aa: CASSPRVDYNEQFF

abundance: -
j_gene: TRBJ2-3
v_gene: TRBV4-2
d_gene: TRBD1
CDR3nt: TGTGCCAGCAGCCAAGATTGGGGACAGACAGTCACAGATACGCAGTATTTT
CDR3aa: CASSQDWGQTVTDTQYF

abundance: -
j_gene: TRBJ2-3
v_gene: TRBV4-3
d_gene: TRBD2
CDR3nt: TGCGCCAGCAGCCAAGGGACTAGCATATTGGATACGCAGTATTTT
CDR3aa: CASSQGTSILDTQYF

abundance: -
j_gene: TRBJ2-5
v_gene: TRBV7-3
d_gene: TRBD1
CDR3nt: TGTGCCAGCAGCCCATGGACAGGGGGGTGGGAGACCCAGTACTTC
CDR3aa: CASSPWTGGWETQYF

abundance: many
j_gene: TRBJ2-5
v_gene: TRBV5-1
d_gene: TRBD2
CDR3nt: TGCGCCAGCAGCTTGCCGGGGGGACAAGAGACCCAGTACTTC
CDR3aa: CASSLPGGQETQYF

abundance: -
j_gene: TRBJ2-7
v_gene: TRBV9
d_gene: TRBD2
CDR3nt: TGTGCCAGCAGCGGTCGGGAGGCTCCTTATTACGAGCAGTACTTC
CDR3aa: CASSGREAPYYEQYF

abundance: -
j_gene: TRBJ2-1
v_gene: TRBV29-1
d_gene: -
CDR3nt: TGCAGCGTTGAAGGGCTAGCACGGAATGAGCAGTTCTTC
CDR3aa: CSVEGLARNEQFF

abundance: -
j_gene: TRBJ2-7
v_gene: TRBV19
d_gene: TRBD1
CDR3nt: TGTGCCAGTAGTAGCAGGGGGACCTACGAGCAGTACTTC
CDR3aa: CASSSRGTYEQYF

abundance: -
j_gene: TRBJ1-5
v_gene: TRBV28
d_gene: -
CDR3nt: TGTGCCAGCATTTTCAACCAGGGGAACAATCAGCCCCAGCATTTT
CDR3aa: CASIFNQGNNQPQHF

abundance: -
j_gene: TRBJ2-1
v_gene: TRBV19
d_gene: -
CDR3nt: TGTGCCAGTAGTGATCTCGGGAGTCGAACCTACAATGAGCAGTTCTTC
CDR3aa: CASSDLGSRTYNEQFF

abundance: once
j_gene: TRBJ2-1
v_gene: TRBV7-6
d_gene: -
CDR3nt: TGTGCCAGCAGCCGTAGCGGCAATGAGCAGTTCTTC
CDR3aa: CASSRSGNEQFF

abundance: -
j_gene: TRBJ1-5
v_gene: TRBV5-8
d_gene: -
CDR3nt: TGTGCCAGCAGCACCAGGACACGCAATCAGCCCCAGCATTTT
CDR3aa: CASSTRTRNQPQHF

abundance: few
j_gene: TRBJ2-7
v_gene: TRBV19
d_gene: -
CDR3nt: TGTGCCAGTAGCACTCGGGGGAGCCCCTCCTACGAGCAGTACTTC
CDR3aa: CASSTRGSPSYEQYF

abundance: -
j_gene: TRBJ1-2
v_gene: TRBV2
d_gene: TRBD1
CDR3nt: TGTGCCAGTAACCTTTTCCAACAGGGGCCTCATGGCTACACCTTC
CDR3aa: CASNLFQQGPHGYTF

abundance: few
j_gene: TRBJ1-3
v_gene: TRBV19
d_gene: TRBD1
CDR3nt: TGTGCCAGTACCGCGACAGGGAACGGAAACACCATATATTTT
CDR3aa: CASTATGNGNTIYF

abundance: many
j_gene: TRBJ2-6
v_gene: TRBV2
d_gene: TRBD1
CDR3nt: TGTGCCAGCAGTGTCCACGGACAGGGGGCCTCTGGGGCCAACGTCCTGACTTTC
CDR3aa: CASSVHGQGASGANVLTF

abundance: -
j_gene: TRBJ2-3
v_gene: TRBV5-1
d_gene: TRBD2
CDR3nt: TGCGCCAGCAGCACGGGGGTAGCGGGAGTCAGGTATACGCAGTATTTT
CDR3aa: CASSTGVAGVRYTQYF